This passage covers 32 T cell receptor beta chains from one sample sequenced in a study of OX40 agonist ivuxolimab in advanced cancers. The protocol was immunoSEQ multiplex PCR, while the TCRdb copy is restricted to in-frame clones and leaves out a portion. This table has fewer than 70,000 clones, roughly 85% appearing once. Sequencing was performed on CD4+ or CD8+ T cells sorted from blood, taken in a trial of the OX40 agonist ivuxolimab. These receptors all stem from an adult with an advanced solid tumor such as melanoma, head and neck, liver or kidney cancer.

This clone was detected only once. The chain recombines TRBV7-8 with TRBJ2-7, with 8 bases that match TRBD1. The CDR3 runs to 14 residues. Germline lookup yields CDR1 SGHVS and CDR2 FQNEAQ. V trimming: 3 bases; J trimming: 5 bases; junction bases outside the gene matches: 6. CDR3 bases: TGTGCCAGCAGCTTCGGACAGGGAAGGAACGAGCAGTACTTC. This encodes CASSFGQGRNEQYF.

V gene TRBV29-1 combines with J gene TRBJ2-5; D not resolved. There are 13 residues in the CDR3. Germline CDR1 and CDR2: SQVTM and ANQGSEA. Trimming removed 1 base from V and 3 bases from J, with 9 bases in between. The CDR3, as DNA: TGCAGCGTTGAAGCCCAGGCTAAAGAGACCCAGTACTTC. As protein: CSVEAQAKETQYF.

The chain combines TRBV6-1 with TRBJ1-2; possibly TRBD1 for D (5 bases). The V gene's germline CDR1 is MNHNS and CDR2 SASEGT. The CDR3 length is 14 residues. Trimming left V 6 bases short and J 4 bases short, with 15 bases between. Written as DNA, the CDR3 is TGTGCCAGCAGGGGCGAACGACAGACCTATGGCTACACCTTC. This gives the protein CASRGERQTYGYTF.

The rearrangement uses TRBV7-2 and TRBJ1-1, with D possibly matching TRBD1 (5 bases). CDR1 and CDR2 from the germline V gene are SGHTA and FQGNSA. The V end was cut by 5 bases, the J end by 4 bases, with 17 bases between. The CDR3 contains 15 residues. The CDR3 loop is CASSLWTGAGTEAFF. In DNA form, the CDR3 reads TGTGCCAGCAGCCTCTGGACCGGGGCGGGCACTGAAGCTTTCTTT.

CDR3 bases: TGTGCCAGCAGCCAAGACCAGACCTACGAGCAGTACTTC. It specifies CASSQDQTYEQYF. J is TRBJ2-7 and V is TRBV4-2; no clear D. The CDR3 is 13 residues long. The ends were cut back, 0 bases at V and 2 bases at J, with 5 bases in the middle. The germline V gene has CDR1 LGHNA and CDR2 YNFKEQ.

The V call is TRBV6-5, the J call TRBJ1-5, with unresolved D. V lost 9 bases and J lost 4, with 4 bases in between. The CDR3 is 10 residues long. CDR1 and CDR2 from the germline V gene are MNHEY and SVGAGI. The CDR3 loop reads CARENQPQHF. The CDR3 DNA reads TGTGCCAGGGAGAATCAGCCCCAGCATTTT.

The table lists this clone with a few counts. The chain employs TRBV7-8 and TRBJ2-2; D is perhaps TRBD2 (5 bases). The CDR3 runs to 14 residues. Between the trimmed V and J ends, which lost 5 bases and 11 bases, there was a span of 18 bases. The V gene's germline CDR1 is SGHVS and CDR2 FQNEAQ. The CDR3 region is CASSLPSGTGELFF. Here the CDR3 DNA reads TGTGCCAGCAGCCTCCCTTCGGGTACGGGAGAGCTGTTTTTT.

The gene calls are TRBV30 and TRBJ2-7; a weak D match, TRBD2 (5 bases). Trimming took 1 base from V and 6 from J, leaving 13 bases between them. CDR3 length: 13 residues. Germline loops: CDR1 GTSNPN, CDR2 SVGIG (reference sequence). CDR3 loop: CAWSATSRGEQYF. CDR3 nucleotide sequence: TGTGCCTGGAGTGCGACATCCCGGGGCGAGCAGTACTTC.

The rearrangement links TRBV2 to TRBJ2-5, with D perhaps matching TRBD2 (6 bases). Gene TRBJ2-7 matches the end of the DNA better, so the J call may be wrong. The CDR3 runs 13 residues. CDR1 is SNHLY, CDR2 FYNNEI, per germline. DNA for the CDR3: TGTGCCAGCTTCGGCGGGGACGACTACGAGCAGTACTTC. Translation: CASFGGDDYEQYF.

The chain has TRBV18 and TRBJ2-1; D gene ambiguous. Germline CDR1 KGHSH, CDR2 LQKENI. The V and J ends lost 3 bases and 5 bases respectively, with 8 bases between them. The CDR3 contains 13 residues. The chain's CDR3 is CASSPEADNEQFF. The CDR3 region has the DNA TGTGCCAGCTCACCTGAGGCGGACAATGAGCAGTTCTTC.

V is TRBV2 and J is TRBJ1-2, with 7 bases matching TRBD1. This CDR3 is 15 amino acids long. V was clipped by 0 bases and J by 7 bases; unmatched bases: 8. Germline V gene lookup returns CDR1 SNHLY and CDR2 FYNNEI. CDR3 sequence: CASSEALQGGSGYTF. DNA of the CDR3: TGTGCCAGCAGTGAAGCGCTGCAGGGGGGTTCTGGCTACACCTTC.

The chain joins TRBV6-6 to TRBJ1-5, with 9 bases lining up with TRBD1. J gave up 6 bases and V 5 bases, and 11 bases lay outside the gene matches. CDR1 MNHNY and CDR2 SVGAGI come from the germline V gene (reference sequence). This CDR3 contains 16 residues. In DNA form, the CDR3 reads TGTGCCAGCAGTCTACCGGGACAGGGATTTGGTCAGCCCCAGCATTTT. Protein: CASSLPGQGFGQPQHF.

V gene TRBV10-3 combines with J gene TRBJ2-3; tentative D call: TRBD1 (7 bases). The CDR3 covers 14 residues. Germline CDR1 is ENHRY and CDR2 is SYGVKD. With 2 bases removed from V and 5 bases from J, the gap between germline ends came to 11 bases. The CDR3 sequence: CAISERQGGDTQYF. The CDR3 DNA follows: TGTGCCATCAGTGAGAGGCAGGGGGGAGATACGCAGTATTTT.

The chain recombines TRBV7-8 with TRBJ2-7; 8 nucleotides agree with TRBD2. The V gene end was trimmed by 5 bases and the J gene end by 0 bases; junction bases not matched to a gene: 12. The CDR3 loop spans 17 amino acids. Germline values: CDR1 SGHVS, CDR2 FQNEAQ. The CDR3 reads CASSPYRGLAGSYEQYF. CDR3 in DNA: TGTGCCAGCAGCCCATACCGGGGGCTAGCGGGCTCCTACGAGCAGTACTTC.

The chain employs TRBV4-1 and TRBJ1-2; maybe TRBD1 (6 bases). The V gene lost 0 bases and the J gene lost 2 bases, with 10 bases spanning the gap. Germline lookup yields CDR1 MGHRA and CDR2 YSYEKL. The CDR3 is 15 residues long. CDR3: CASSQDQRGNYGYTF. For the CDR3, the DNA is TGCGCCAGCAGCCAAGATCAAAGGGGGAACTATGGCTACACCTTC.

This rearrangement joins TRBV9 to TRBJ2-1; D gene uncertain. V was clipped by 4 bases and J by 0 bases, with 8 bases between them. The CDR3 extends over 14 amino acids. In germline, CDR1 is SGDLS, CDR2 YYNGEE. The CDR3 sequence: CASSPLSSYNEQFF. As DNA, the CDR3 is TGTGCCAGCAGCCCCCTCAGCTCCTACAATGAGCAGTTCTTC.

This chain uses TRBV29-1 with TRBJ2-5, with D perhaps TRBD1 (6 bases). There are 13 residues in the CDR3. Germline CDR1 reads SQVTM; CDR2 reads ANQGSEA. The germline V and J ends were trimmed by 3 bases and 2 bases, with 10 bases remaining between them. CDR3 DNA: TGCAGCGTTGATATTACAGGGCAAGAGACCCAGTACTTC. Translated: CSVDITGQETQYF.

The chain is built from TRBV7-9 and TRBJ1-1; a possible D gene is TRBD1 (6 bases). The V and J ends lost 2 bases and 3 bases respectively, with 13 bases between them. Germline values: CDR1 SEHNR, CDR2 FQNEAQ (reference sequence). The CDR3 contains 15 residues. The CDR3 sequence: CASSLQGQMYTEAFF. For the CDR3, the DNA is TGTGCCAGCAGCTTACAAGGACAGATGTACACTGAAGCTTTCTTT.

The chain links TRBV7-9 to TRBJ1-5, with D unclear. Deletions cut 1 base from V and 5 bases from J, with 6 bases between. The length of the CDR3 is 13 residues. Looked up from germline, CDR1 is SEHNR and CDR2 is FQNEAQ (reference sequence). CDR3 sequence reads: CASSLEQDQPQHF. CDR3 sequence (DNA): TGTGCCAGCAGCTTAGAGCAGGATCAGCCCCAGCATTTT.

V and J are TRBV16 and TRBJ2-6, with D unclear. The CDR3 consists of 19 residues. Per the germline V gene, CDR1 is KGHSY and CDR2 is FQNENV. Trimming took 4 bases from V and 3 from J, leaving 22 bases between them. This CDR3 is CASSPLQSLRRGGANVLTF. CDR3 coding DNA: TGTGCCAGCAGCCCACTACAATCCCTTCGTCGAGGTGGGGCCAACGTCCTGACTTTC.

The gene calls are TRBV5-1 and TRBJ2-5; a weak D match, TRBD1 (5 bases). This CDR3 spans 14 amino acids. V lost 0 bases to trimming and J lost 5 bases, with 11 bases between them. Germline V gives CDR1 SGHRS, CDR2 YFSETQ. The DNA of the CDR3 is TGCGCCAGCAGCTTGGATAGGGGCGGCGAGACCCAGTACTTC. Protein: CASSLDRGGETQYF.

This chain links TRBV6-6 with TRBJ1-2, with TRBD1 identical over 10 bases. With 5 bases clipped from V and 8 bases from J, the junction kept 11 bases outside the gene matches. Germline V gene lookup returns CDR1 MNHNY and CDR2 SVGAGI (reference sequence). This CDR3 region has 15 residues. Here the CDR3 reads CASSPLPGTGEGYTF. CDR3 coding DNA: TGTGCCAGCAGTCCCCTCCCGGGGACAGGGGAGGGCTACACCTTC.

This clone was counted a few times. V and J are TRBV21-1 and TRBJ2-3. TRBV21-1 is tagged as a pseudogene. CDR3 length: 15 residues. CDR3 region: CASSKKGPGTDTQYF. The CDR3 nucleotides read TGTGCCAGCAGCAAAAAGGGACCCGGCACAGATACGCAGTATTTT.

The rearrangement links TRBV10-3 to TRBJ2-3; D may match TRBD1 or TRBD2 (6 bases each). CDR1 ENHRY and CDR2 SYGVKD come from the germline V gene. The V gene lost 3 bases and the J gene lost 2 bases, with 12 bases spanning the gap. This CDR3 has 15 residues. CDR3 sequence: CAISEEGGITDTQYF. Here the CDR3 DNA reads TGTGCCATCAGTGAAGAGGGGGGCATCACAGATACGCAGTATTTT.

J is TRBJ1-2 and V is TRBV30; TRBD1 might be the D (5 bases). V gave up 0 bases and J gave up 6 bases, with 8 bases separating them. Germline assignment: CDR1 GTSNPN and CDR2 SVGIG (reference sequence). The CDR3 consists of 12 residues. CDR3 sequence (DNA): TGTGCCTGGAGTGTGGGGGGGGATGGCTACACCTTC. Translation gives CAWSVGGDGYTF.

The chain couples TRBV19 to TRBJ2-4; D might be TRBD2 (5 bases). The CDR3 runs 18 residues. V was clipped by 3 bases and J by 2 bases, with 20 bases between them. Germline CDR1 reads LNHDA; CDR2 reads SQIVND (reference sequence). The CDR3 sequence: CASSISRVRVESKNIQYF. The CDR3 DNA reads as TGTGCCAGTAGTATTAGCCGAGTGAGGGTTGAGTCCAAAAACATTCAGTACTTC.

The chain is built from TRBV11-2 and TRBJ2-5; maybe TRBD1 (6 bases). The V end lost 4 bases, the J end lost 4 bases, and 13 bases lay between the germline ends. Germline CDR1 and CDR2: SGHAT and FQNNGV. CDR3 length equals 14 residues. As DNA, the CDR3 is TGTGCCAGCAGCTCCACAGGGAGTAGAGAGACCCAGTACTTC. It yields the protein CASSSTGSRETQYF.

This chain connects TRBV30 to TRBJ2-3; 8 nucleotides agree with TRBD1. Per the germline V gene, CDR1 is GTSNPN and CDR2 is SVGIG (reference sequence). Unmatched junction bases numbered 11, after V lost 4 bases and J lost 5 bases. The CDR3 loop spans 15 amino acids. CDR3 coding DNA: TGTGCCTGGACCCGGGACAGGACGAGGGGAGATACGCAGTATTTT. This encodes CAWTRDRTRGDTQYF.

The chain's CDR3 is CASSQGFDSGANVLTF. The CDR3, as DNA: TGTGCCAGCAGCCAGGGCTTCGACTCTGGGGCCAACGTCCTGACTTTC. The V and J genes are TRBV11-3 and TRBJ2-6; tentatively, D is TRBD1 (5 bases). Germline V CDR1 and CDR2: SGHNT, YENEEA. V was clipped by 5 bases and J by 0 bases, with 11 bases between them. The CDR3 extends over 16 amino acids.

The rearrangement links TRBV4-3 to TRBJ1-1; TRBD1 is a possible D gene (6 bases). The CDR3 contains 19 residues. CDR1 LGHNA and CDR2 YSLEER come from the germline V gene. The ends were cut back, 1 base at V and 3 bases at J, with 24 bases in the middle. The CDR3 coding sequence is TGCGCCAGCAGCCAAGTGGCCCCCGGGACACACTATGAAGACACTGAAGCTTTCTTT. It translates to CASSQVAPGTHYEDTEAFF.

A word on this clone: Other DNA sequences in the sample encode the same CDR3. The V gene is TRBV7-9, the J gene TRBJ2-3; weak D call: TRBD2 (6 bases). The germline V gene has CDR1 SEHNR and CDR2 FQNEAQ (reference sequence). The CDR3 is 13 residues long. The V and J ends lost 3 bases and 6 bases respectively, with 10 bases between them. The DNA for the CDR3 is TGTGCCAGCAGCTTGGCGGGGCGGGATACGCAGTATTTT. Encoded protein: CASSLAGRDTQYF.

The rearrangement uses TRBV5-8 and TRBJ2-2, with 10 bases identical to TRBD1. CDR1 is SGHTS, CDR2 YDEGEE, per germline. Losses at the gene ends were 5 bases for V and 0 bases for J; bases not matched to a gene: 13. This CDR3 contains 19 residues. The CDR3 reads CASSGYIGTGAANTGELFF. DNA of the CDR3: TGTGCCAGCAGTGGATATATTGGGACAGGGGCCGCGAACACCGGGGAGCTGTTTTTT.